This TCR beta chain was sequenced in a study of T cell repertoires in ileal Crohn's disease. At the level of the study: Median disease duration was approximately eight years; 35% smoked at surgery. Thiopurines (around 10) or anti-TNF agents (approximately 20) were given postoperatively to about half.

The CDR3 extends over 16 amino acids. Per germline, CDR1 LGHNA and CDR2 YSLEER. With 5 bases clipped from V and 5 bases from J, the junction kept 14 bases outside the gene matches. As for this clone: No antigen is known for it.

Study results and limitations: Every patient over 26.8% clonality showed endoscopic recurrence. Compared with CD4 T cells, sorted CD8 cells carried more expanded clones.

The sample's time point: neoterminal ileum biopsy at postoperative endoscopy, about 6 months after surgery. TCRdb's copy holds only in-frame clones and misses some; the assay was immunoSEQ multiplex PCR. The top ten hold roughly 23% of the sample, which has over 3,500 clones, approximately 77% seen once. The rearrangement links TRBV4-3 to TRBJ1-1, with 7 positions matching TRBD1. The sequenced sample consisted of ileal tissue. This TCR was recovered from an adult with Crohn's disease. The CDR3 spells CASSYGGGWFSTEAFF. The CDR3 DNA is TGCGCCAGCAGCTACGGAGGGGGCTGGTTTAGTACTGAAGCTTTCTTT.